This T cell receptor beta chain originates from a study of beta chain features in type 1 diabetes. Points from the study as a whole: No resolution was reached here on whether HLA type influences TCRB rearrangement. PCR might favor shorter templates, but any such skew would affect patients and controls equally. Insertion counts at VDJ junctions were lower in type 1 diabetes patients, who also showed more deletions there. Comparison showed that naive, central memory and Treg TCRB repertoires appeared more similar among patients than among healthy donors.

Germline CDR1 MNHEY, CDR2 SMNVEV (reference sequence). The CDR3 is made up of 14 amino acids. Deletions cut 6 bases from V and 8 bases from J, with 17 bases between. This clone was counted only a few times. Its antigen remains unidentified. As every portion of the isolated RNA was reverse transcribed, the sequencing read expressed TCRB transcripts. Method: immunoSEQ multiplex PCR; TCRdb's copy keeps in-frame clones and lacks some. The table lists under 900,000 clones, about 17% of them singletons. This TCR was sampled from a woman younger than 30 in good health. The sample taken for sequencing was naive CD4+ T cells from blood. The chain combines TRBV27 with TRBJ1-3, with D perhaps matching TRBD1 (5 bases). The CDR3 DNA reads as TGTGCCAGCAGCTACAGGTTTAACTCGGACACCATATATTTT. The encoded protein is CASSYRFNSDTIYF.